This is a list of T cell receptor beta chains from one sample in a study of blood T cell repertoires in COVID-19. Generated by immunoSEQ multiplex PCR, the TCRdb table keeps only in-frame clones and is missing some. The sample consists of 90,000 to 150,000 clones, over 65% of them appearing once. The sequencing sample was made of peripheral blood. The receptors come from a human donor with acute or convalescent COVID-19. The donor label of this sample is uncertain. Each CDR3 is given with its conserved first and last residue. A D gene is named only where the DNA matches it firmly. The listing skips clone size in some rows; elsewhere it reads once, few, many or a size class.

j_call | clone_size | d_call | v_call | cdr3_nt | cdr3_aa
TRBJ2-2 | . | . | TRBV30 | TGTGCCTGGAGTGTATCCGGGAACACCGGGGAGCTGTTTTTT | CAWSVSGNTGELFF
TRBJ1-1 | . | . | TRBV19 | TGTGCCAGTAAGGCCTGGGCAGTCAGGGTGAACACTGAAGCTTTCTTT | CASKAWAVRVNTEAFF
TRBJ1-5 | . | . | TRBV4-2 | TGTGCCAGCAGCCACCCAGGGGAGCCCCAGCATTTT | CASSHPGEPQHF
TRBJ2-5 | . | TRBD1 | TRBV27 | TGTGCCAGCAAACATACAGGGGTGGAGACCCAGTACTTC | CASKHTGVETQYF
TRBJ1-5 | . | . | TRBV6-6 | TGTGCCAGCAGTACCAGCGGTAGTGGGGTCAATCAGCCCCAGCATTTT | CASSTSGSGVNQPQHF
TRBJ1-5 | . | . | TRBV2 | TGTGCCAGCAGTGAGTCAGGAGGAAATCAGCCCCAGCATTTT | CASSESGGNQPQHF
TRBJ2-2 | few | . | TRBV30 | TGTGCCTGGGGGGGAGCCTCGAACACCGGGGAGCTGTTTTTT | CAWGGASNTGELFF
TRBJ2-5 | . | . | TRBV9 | TGTGCCAGCACCCCGGGTAGCGGATCACGGGAGACCCAGTACTTC | CASTPGSGSRETQYF
TRBJ2-2 | . | . | TRBV7-9 | TGTGCCAGCAGCTTAGTACTGAACACCGGGGAGCTGTTTTTT | CASSLVLNTGELFF
TRBJ2-1 | . | . | TRBV11-2 | TGTGCCAGCGGGACGAGGGGCGGGGGCACCTACAATGAGCAGTTCTTC | CASGTRGGGTYNEQFF
TRBJ2-2 | . | TRBD1 | TRBV18 | TGTGCCAGCTCACCTCGGACAGGGCTATTAACCGGGGAGCTGTTTTTT | CASSPRTGLLTGELFF
TRBJ1-5 | once | . | TRBV5-8 | TGTGCCAGCAGCTTGGCCAGGGCCTTGTACGGCAATCAGCCCCAGCATTTT | CASSLARALYGNQPQHF
TRBJ1-1 | once | TRBD1 | TRBV7-7 | TGTGCCAGCAGCCCCCTGACAGGGGGCACTGAAGCTTTCTTT | CASSPLTGGTEAFF
TRBJ2-2 | . | . | TRBV5-1 | TGCGCCAGCAGCCCCTTATATCGGTCTTACACCGGGGAGCTGTTTTTT | CASSPLYRSYTGELFF
TRBJ1-5 | . | TRBD1 | TRBV6-1 | TGTGCCAGCAGTGAGGGACAGGGGGCTGGTCAGCCCCAGCATTTT | CASSEGQGAGQPQHF
TRBJ2-1 | . | TRBD1 | TRBV14 | TGTGCCAGCAGCCTTCACCGGACAGGGGCGGACTACAATGAGCAGTTCTTC | CASSLHRTGADYNEQFF
TRBJ2-5 | . | TRBD1 | TRBV11-2 | TGTGCCAGCAGCTTAATGCTAGGGGGCGAGAAGACCCAGTACTTC | CASSLMLGGEKTQYF
TRBJ1-1 | . | TRBD1 | TRBV5-8 | TGTGCCAGCAAAACCCTGGACAGGGATCACACTGAAGCTTTCTTT | CASKTLDRDHTEAFF
TRBJ2-7 | once | . | TRBV5-8 | TGTGCCAGCAGCAATCCTGTGGCGCAGTACTTC | CASSNPVAQYF
TRBJ1-2 | . | TRBD1 | TRBV4-1 | TGCGCCAGCAGCTTGGGACAGGGTAGAAACTATGGCTACACCTTC | CASSLGQGRNYGYTF
TRBJ2-1 | . | TRBD2 | TRBV7-3 | TGTGCCAGCAGCTTAAAGGTAGCGGGTTACAATGAGCAGTTCTTC | CASSLKVAGYNEQFF
TRBJ2-5 | once | . | TRBV21-1 | TGTGCCAGCAGCAAAGGGGGCACGCGAGAAGTCCAGCCAGAGACCCAGTACTTC | CASSKGGTREVQPETQYF
TRBJ1-6 | many | TRBD1 | TRBV27 | TGTGCCAGCAGTTCCGGACAGGGCGAGGTTTCACCCCTCCACTTT | CASSSGQGEVSPLHF
TRBJ1-1 | . | . | TRBV6-1 | TGTGCCAGCAGTGAAGTCGGGAGGGGGAGTAGATGGCGGCCCACTGAAGCTTTCTTT | CASSEVGRGSRWRPTEAFF
TRBJ2-2 | once | . | TRBV7-3 | TGTGCCAGCAGCACAGGTTCCACCGGGGAGCTGTTTTTT | CASSTGSTGELFF
TRBJ1-4 | . | . | TRBV5-1 | TGCGCCAGCAGCAAGTGGACAGCTAATGAAAAACTGTTTTTT | CASSKWTANEKLFF